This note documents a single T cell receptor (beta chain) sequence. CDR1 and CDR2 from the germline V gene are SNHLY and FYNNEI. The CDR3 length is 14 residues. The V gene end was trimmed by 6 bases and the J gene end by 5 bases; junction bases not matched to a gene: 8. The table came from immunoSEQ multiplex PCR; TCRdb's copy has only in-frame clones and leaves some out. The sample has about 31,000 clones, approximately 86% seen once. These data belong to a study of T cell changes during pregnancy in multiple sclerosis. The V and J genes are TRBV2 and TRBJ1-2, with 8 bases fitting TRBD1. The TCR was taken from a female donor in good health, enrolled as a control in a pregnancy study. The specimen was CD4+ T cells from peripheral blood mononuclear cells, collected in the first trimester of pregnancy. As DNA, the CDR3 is TGTGCCAGCAGGGGAACAGGGGGTCCTTATGGCTACACCTTC. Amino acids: CASRGTGGPYGYTF.